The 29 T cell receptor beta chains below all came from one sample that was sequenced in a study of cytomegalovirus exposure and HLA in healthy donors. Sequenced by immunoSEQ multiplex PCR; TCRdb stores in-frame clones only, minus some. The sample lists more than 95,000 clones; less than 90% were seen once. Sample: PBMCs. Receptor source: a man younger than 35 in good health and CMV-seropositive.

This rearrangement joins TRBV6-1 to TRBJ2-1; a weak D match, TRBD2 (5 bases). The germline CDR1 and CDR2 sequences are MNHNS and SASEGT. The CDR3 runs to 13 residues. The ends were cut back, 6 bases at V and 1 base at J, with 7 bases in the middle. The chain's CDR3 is CASRRASYNEQFF. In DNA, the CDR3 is TGTGCCAGCAGGAGGGCTTCCTACAATGAGCAGTTCTTC.

The CDR3 nucleotides read TGTGCCAGCAGTTTCACTCCTCCCCTAGCGGGGGGTCCACGATCCTATACGCAGTATTTT. This codes for CASSFTPPLAGGPRSYTQYF. This chain uses TRBV27 with TRBJ2-3; 11 nucleotides align to TRBD2. The junction had 21 bases not matched to a gene; V was cut back by 3 bases and J by 7 bases. The germline V gene has CDR1 MNHEY and CDR2 SMNVEV (reference sequence). The CDR3 covers 20 residues.

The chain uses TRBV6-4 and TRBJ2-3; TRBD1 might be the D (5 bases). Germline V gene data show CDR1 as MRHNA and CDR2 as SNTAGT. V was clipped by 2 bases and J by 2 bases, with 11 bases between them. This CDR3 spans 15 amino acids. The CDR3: CASSDRGRFTDTQYF. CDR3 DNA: TGTGCCAGCAGTGACAGGGGCCGTTTCACAGATACGCAGTATTTT.

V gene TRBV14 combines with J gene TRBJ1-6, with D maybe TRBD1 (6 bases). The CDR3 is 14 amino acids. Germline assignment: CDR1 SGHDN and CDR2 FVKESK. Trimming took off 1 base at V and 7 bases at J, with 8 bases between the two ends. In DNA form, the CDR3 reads TGTGCCAGCAGCCAAGTAGGGGGAAATTCACCCCTCCACTTT. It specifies CASSQVGGNSPLHF. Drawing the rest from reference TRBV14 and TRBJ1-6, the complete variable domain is EAGVTQFPSHSVIEKGQTVTLRCDPISGHDNLYWYRRVMGKEIKFLLHFVKESKQDESGMPNNRFLAERTGGTYSTLKVQPAELEDSGVYFCASSQVGGNSPLHFGNGTRLTVT.

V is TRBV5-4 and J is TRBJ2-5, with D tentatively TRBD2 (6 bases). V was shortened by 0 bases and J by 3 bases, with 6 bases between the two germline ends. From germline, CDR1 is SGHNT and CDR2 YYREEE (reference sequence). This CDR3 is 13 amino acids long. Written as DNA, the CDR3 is TGTGCCAGCAGCTTGGGGGGGGAAGAGACCCAGTACTTC. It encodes CASSLGGEETQYF.

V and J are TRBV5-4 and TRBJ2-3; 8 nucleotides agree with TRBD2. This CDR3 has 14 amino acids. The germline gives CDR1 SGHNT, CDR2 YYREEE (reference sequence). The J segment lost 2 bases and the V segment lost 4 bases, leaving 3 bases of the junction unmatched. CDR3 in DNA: TGTGCCAGCAGCGGGACTAGGGACACAGATACGCAGTATTTT. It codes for CASSGTRDTDTQYF.

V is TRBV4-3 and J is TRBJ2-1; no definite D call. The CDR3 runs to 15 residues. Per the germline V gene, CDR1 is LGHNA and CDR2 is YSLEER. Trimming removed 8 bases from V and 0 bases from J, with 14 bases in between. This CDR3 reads CASSVAESSYNEQFF. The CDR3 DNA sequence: TGCGCCAGCTCCGTGGCGGAGAGCTCCTACAATGAGCAGTTCTTC.

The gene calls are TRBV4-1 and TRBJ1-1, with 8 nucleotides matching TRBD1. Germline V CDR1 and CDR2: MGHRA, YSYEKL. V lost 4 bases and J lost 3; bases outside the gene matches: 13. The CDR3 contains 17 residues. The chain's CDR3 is CASSPQGARALDTEAFF. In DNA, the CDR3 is TGCGCCAGCAGCCCCCAGGGGGCGCGGGCTCTGGACACTGAAGCTTTCTTT.

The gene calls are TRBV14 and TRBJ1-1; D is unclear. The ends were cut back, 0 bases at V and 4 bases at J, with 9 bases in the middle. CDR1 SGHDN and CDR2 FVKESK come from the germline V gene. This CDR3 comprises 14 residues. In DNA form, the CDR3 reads TGTGCCAGCAGCCAAGATCGGCGGGGCACTGAAGCTTTCTTT. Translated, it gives CASSQDRRGTEAFF.

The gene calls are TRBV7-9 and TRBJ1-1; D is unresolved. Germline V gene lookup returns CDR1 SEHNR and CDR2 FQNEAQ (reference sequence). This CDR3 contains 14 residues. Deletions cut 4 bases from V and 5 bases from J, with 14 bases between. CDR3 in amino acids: CASSSPGSLTEAFF. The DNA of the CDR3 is TGTGCCAGCAGCTCACCTGGCAGTTTAACTGAAGCTTTCTTT.

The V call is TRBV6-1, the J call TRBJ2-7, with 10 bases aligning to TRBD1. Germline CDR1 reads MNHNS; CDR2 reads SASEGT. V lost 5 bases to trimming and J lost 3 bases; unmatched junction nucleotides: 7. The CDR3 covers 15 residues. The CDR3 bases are TGTGCCAGCAGTCGCCTGGGACAGGGGATCTACGAGCAGTACTTC. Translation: CASSRLGQGIYEQYF.

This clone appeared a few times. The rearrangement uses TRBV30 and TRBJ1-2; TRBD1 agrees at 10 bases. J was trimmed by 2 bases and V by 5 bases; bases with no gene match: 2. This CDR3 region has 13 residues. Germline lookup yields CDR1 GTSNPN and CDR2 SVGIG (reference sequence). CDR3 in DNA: TGTGCCTGGGCGGACAGGGGGAACTATGGCTACACCTTC. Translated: CAWADRGNYGYTF.

CDR3 nucleotide sequence: TGTGCCAGCAGCTTACAGCAGGGGGCGGCTCCAGAAGCTTTCTTT. Its protein product is CASSLQQGAAPEAFF. V gene TRBV7-9 combines with J gene TRBJ1-1, with 8 positions matching TRBD1. The CDR3 length is 15 residues. Unmatched junction bases numbered 10, after V lost 2 bases and J lost 8 bases. Germline V gene sequence: CDR1 SEHNR, CDR2 FQNEAQ (reference sequence).

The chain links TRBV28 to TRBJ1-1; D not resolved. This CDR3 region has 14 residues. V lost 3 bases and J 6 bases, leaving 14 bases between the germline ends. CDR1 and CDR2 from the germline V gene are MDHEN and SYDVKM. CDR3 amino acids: CASSLEGGRAEAFF. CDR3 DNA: TGTGCCAGCAGTTTGGAGGGAGGGCGCGCTGAAGCTTTCTTT.

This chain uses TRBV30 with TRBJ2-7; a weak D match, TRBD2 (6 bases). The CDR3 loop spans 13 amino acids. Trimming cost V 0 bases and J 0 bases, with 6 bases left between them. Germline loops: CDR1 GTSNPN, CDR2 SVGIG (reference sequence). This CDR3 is CAWSVGGSYEQYF. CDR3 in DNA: TGTGCCTGGAGTGTGGGAGGCTCCTACGAGCAGTACTTC.

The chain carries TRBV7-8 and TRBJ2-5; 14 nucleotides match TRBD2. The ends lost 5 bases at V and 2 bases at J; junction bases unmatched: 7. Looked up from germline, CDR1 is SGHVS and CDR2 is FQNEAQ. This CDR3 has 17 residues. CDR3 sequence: CASSRRTSGGIQETQYF. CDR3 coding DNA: TGTGCCAGCAGCCGCCGGACTAGCGGGGGGATACAAGAGACCCAGTACTTC. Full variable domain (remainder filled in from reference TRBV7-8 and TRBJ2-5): GAGVSQSPRYKVAKRGQDVALRCDPISGHVSLFWYQQALGQGPEFLTYFQNEAQLDKSGLPSDRFFAERPEGSVSTLKIQRTQQEDSAVYLCASSRRTSGGIQETQYFGPGTRLLVL.

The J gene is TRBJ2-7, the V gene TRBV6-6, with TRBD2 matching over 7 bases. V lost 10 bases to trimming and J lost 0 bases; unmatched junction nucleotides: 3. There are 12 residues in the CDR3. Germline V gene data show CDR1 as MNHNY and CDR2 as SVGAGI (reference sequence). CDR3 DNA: TGTGCCACTCGGACTAGCTCCTACGAGCAGTACTTC. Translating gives CATRTSSYEQYF.

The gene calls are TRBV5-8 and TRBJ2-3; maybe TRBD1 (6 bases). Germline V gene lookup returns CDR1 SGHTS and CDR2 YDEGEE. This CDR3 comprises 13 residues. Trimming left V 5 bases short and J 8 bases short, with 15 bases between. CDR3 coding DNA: TGTGCCAGCAGACCAACAGGGCCGCGTACGCAGTATTTT. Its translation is CASRPTGPRTQYF.

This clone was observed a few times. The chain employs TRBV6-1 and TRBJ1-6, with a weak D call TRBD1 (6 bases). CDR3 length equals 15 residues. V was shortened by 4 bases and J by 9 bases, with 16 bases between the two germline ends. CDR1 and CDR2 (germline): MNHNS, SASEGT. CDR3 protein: CASSGSGEDSSPLHF. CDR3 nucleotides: TGTGCCAGCAGTGGGTCAGGGGAAGATAGTTCACCCCTCCACTTT.

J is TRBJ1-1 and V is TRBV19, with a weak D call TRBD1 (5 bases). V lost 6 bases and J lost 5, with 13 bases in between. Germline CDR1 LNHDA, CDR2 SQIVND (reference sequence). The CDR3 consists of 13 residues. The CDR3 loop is CASRGEGGTEAFF. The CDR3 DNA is TGTGCCAGTAGGGGGGAGGGTGGAACTGAAGCTTTCTTT.

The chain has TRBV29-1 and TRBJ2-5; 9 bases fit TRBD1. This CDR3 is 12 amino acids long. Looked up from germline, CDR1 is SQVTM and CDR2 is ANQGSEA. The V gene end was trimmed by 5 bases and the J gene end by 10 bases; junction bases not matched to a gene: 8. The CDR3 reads CSVRTGERNQYF. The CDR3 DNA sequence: TGCAGCGTTAGGACAGGGGAAAGAAACCAGTACTTC.

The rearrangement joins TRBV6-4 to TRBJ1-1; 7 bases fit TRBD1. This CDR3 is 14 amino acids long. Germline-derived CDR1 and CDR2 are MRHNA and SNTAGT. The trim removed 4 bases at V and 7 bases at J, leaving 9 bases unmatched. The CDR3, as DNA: TGTGCCAGCAGTGTAGGGGGCTTCGCCGATGAAGCTTTCTTT. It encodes CASSVGGFADEAFF.

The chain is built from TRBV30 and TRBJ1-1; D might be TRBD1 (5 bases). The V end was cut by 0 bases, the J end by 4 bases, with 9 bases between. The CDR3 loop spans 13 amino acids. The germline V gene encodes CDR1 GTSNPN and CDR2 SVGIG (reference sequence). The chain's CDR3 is CAWSVGTITEAFF. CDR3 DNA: TGTGCCTGGAGTGTAGGGACTATCACTGAAGCTTTCTTT.

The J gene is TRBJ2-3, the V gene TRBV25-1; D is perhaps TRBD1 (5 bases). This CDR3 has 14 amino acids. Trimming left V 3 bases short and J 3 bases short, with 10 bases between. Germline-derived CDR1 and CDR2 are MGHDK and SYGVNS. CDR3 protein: CASSDPKGTDTQYF. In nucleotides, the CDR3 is TGTGCCAGCAGTGACCCGAAGGGGACAGATACGCAGTATTTT.

Written as DNA, the CDR3 is TGTGCCAGCAGTAGCGGGGCCCGAACGACCCAGTACTTC. This encodes CASSSGARTTQYF. This sequence joins TRBV6-4 and TRBJ2-5; 7 nucleotides line up with TRBD2. CDR1 MRHNA and CDR2 SNTAGT come from the germline V gene. Losses at the gene ends were 5 bases for V and 7 bases for J; bases not matched to a gene: 7. CDR3 length: 13 amino acids.

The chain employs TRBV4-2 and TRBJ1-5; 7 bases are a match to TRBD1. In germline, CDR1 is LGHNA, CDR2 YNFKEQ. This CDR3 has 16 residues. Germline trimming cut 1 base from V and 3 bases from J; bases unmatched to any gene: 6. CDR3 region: CASSQASGQFNQPQHF. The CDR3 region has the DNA TGTGCCAGCAGCCAAGCCTCGGGACAGTTCAATCAGCCCCAGCATTTT.

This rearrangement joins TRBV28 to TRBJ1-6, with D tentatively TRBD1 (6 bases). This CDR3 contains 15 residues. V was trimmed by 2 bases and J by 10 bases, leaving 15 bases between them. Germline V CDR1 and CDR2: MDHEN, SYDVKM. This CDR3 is CASSLRQEGRSPLHF. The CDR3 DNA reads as TGTGCCAGCAGTTTACGACAGGAAGGGCGGTCACCCCTCCACTTT. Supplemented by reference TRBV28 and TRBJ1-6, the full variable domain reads DVKVTQSSRYLVKRTGEKVFLECVQDMDHENMFWYRQDPGLGLRLIYFSYDVKMKEKGDIPEGYSVSREKKERFSLILESASTNQTSMYLCASSLRQEGRSPLHFGNGTRLTVT.

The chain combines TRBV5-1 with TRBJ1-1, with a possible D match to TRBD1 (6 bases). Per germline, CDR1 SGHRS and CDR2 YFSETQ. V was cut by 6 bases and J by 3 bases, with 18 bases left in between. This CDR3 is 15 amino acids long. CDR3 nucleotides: TGCGCCAGCACTCCAGGGCCGACAGGAGACACTGAAGCTTTCTTT. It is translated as CASTPGPTGDTEAFF. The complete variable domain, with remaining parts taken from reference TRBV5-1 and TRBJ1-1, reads KAGVTQTPRYLIKTRGQQVTLSCSPISGHRSVSWYQQTPGQGLQFLFEYFSETQRNKGNFPGRFSGRQFSNSRSEMNVSTLELGDSALYLCASTPGPTGDTEAFFGQGTRLTVV.

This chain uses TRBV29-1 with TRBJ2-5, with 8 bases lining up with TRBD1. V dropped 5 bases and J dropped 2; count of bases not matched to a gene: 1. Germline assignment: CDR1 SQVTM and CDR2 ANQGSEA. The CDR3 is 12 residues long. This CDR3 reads CSVYRGQETQYF. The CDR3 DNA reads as TGCAGCGTTTACAGGGGGCAAGAGACCCAGTACTTC.